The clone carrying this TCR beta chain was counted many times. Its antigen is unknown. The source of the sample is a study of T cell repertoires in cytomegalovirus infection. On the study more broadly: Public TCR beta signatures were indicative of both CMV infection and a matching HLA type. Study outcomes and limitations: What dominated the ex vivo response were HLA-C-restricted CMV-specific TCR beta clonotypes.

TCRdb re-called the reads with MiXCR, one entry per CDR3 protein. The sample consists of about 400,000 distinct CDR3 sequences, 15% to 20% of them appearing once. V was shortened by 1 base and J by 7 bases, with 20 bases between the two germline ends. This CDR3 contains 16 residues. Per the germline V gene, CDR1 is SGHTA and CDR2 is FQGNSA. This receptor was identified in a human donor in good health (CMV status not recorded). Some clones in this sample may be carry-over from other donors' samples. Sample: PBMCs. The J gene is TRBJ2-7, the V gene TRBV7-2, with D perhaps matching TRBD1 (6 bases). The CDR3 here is CASSLVPGRQVGEQYF. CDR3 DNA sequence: TGTGCCAGCAGCTTAGTCCCCGGTCGACAGGTCGGTGAGCAGTACTTC.